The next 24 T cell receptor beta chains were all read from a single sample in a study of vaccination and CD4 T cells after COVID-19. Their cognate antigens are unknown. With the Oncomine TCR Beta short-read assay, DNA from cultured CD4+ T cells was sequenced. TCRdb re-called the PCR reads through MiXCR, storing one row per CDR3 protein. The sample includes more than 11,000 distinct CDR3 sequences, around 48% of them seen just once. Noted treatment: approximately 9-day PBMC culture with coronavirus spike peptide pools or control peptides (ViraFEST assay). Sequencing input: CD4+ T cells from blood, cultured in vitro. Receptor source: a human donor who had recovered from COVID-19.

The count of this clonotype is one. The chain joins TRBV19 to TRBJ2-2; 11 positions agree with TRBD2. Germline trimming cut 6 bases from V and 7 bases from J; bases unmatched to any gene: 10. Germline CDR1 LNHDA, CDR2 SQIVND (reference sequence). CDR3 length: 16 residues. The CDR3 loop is CASRSTSGSGFGELFF. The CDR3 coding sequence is TGTGCCAGTAGATCTACTAGCGGGAGTGGGTTCGGGGAGCTGTTTTTT.

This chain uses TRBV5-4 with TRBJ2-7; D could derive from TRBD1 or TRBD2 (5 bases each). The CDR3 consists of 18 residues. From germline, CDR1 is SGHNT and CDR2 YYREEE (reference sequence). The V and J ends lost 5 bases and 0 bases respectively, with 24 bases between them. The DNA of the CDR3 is TGTGCCAGCAGTCTGAGCCGGGGTCCCTCAGGGTCCTCCTACGAGCAGTACTTC. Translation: CASSLSRGPSGSSYEQYF.

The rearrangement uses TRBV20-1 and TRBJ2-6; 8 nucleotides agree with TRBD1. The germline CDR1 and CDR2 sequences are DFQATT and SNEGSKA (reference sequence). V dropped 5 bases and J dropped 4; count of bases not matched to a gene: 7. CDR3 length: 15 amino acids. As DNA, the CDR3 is TGCAGTGCTCCAGGGGGACAGGCGGGGGCCAACGTCCTGACTTTC. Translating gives CSAPGGQAGANVLTF.

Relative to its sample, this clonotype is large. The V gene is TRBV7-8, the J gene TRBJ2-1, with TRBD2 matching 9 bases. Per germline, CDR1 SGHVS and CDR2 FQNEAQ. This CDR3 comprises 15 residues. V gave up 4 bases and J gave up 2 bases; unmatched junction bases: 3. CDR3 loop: CASSYLAGTYNEQFF. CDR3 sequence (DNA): TGTGCCAGCAGCTACCTAGCGGGAACCTACAATGAGCAGTTCTTC.

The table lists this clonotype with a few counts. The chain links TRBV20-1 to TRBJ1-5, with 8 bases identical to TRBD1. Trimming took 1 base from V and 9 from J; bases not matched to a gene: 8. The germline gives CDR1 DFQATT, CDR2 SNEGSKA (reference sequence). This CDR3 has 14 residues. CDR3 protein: CSARGRGPTMPQHF. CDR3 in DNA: TGCAGTGCTAGAGGCAGGGGGCCCACTATGCCCCAGCATTTT.

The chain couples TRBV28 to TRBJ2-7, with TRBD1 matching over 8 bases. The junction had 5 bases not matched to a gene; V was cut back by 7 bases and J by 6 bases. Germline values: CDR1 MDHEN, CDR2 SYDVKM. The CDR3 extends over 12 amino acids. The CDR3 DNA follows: TGTGCCAGCATTGGACAGGGTGGCGAGCAGTACTTC. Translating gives CASIGQGGEQYF.

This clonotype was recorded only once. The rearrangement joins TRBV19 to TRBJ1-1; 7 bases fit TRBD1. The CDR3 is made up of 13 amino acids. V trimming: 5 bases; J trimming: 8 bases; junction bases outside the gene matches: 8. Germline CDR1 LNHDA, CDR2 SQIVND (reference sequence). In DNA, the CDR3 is TGTGCCAGTAGTCTGGACAGGAGCCGAGAAGCTTTCTTT. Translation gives CASSLDRSREAFF.

The CDR3 reads CASSPSYEQYF. The CDR3 region has the DNA TGTGCCAGCAGCCCCTCCTACGAGCAGTACTTC. V usage is TRBV7-2 and J usage is TRBJ2-7, with D unresolved. V was clipped by 5 bases and J by 0 bases, with 2 bases between them. The germline V gene encodes CDR1 SGHTA and CDR2 FQGNSA. This CDR3 spans 11 amino acids.

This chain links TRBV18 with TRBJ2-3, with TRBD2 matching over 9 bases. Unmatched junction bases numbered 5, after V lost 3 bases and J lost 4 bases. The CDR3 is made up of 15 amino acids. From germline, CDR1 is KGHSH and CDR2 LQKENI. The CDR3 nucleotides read TGTGCCAGCTCACCTGCGAGCGGGAGGCCAGATACGCAGTATTTT. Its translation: CASSPASGRPDTQYF.

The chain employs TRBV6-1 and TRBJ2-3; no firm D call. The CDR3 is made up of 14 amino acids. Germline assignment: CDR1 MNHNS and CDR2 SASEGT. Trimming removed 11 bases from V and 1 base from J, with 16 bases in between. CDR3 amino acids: CAGVEEMGTDTQYF. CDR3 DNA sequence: TGTGCCGGCGTCGAGGAGATGGGCACAGATACGCAGTATTTT.

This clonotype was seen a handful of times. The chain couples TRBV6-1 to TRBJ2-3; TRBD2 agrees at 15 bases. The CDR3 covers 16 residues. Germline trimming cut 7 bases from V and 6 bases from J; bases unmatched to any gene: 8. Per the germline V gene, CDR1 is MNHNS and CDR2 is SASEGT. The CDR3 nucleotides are TGTGCCAGCACCCGGACTAGCGGGGGGGCCCGGGATACGCAGTATTTT. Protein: CASTRTSGGARDTQYF.

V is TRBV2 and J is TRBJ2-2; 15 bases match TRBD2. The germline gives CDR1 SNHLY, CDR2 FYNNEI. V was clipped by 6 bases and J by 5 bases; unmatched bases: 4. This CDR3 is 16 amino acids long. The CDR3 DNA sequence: TGTGCCAGCAGAGCGGGACTAGCGGGAGGTACCGGGGAGCTGTTTTTT. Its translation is CASRAGLAGGTGELFF.

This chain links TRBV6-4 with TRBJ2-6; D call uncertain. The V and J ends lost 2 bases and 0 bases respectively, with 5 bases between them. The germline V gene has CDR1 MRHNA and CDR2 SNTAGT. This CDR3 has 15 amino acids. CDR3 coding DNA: TGTGCCAGCAGTGACAGGGCCTCTGGGGCCAACGTCCTGACTTTC. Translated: CASSDRASGANVLTF.

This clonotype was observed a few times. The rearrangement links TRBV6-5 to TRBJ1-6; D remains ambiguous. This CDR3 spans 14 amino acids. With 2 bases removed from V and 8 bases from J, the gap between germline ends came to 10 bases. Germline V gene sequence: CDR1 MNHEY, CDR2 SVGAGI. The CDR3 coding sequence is TGTGCCAGCAGTTACGATCTAGACTATTCACCCCTCCACTTT. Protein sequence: CASSYDLDYSPLHF.

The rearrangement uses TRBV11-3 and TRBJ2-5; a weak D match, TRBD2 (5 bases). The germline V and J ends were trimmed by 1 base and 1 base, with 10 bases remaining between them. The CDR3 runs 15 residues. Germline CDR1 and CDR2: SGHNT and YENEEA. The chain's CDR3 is CASSLGSGFQETQYF. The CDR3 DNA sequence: TGTGCCAGCAGCTTAGGGTCGGGGTTCCAAGAGACCCAGTACTTC.

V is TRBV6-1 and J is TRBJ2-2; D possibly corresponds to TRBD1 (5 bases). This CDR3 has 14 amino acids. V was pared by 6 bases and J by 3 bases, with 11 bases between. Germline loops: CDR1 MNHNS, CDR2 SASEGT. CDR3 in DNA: TGTGCCAGCAGGGCAGGGTGGGACACCGGGGAGCTGTTTTTT. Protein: CASRAGWDTGELFF.

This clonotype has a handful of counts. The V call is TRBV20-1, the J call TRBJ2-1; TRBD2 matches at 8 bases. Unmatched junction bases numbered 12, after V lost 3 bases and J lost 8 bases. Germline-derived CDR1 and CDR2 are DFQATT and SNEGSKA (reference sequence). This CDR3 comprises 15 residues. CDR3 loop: CSARGGSGSIDEQFF. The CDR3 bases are TGCAGTGCTAGGGGTGGGAGCGGGAGTATCGATGAGCAGTTCTTC.

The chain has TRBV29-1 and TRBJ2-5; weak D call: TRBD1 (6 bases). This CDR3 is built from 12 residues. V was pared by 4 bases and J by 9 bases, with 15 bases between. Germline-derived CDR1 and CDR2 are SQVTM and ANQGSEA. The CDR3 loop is CSVAGHAVAQYF. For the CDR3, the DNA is TGCAGCGTTGCGGGACACGCGGTGGCCCAGTACTTC.

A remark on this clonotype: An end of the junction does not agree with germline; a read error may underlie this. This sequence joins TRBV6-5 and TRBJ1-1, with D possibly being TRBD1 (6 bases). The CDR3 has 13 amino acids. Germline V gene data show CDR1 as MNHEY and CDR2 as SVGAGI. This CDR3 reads CASSYEGGRWALF. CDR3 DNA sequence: TGTGCCAGCAGTTACGAAGGGGGGCGGTGGGCTCTCTTT.

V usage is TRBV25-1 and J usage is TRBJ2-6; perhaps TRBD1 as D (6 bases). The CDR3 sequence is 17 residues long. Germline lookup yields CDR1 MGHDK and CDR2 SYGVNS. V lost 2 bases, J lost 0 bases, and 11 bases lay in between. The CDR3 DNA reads TGTGCCAGCAGTGAAAGGACAGTAGCCTCTGGGGCCAACGTCCTGACTTTC. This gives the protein CASSERTVASGANVLTF.

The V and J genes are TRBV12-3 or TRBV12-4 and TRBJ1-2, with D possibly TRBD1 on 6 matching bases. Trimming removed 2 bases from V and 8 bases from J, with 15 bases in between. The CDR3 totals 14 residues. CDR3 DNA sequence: TGTGCCAGCAGTTTAACAGGGAGTTCCGCAGGCTACACCTTC. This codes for CASSLTGSSAGYTF.

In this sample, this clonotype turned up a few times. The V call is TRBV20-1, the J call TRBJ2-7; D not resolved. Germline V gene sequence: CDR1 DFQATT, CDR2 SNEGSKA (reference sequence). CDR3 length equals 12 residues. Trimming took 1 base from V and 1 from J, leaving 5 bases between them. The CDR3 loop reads CSARGISYEQYF. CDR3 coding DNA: TGCAGTGCTAGAGGGATTTCCTACGAGCAGTACTTC.

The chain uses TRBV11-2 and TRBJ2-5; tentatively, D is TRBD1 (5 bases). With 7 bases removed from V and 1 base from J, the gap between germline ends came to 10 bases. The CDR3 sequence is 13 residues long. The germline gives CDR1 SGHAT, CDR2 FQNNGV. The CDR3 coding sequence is TGTGCCAGCACCAACAGGTTCCAAGAGACCCAGTACTTC. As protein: CASTNRFQETQYF.

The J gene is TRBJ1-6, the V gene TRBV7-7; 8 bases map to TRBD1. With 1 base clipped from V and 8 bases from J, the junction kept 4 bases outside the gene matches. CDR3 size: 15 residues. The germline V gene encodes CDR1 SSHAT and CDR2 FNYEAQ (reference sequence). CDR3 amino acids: CASSLGQGSHSPLHF. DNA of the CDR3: TGTGCCAGCAGCTTAGGACAGGGGTCTCATTCACCCCTCCACTTT. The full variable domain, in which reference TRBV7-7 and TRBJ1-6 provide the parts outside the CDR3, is GAGVSQSPRYKVTKRGQDVTLRCDPISSHATLYWYQQALGQGPEFLTYFNYEAQPDKSGLPSDRFSAERPEGSISTLTIQRTEQRDSAMYRCASSLGQGSHSPLHFGNGTRLTVT.